This T cell receptor beta chain was recovered during a study of T cells after yellow fever vaccination. TCRdb reprocessed the 5' RACE reads with MiXCR, giving one entry per CDR3 protein. This sample carries more than 95,000 distinct CDR3 sequences, roughly 6.8% of them seen once, and the ten largest clones take over 2.5%. This clonotype was counted many times. Its antigen is not identified. Overall study findings and caveats: Peaking on day 5 versus 15, the secondary response was faster but weaker.

Germline-derived CDR1 and CDR2 are MNHNY and SVGAGI (reference sequence). Trimming cost V 6 bases and J 5 bases; bases outside gene matches: 4. The length of the CDR3 is 13 residues. This specimen was CD4+ T cells sorted from PBMCs, taken roughly 46 days after the first yellow fever vaccination. The chain recombines TRBV6-6 with TRBJ2-5; TRBD2 matches 9 bases. This clonotype was sampled from a man between 18 and 35 years old who received the YFV17D yellow fever vaccine. The CDR3 region is CASRSSGEETQYF. Here the CDR3 DNA reads TGTGCCAGCAGGTCTAGCGGGGAGGAGACCCAGTACTTC.